These T cell receptor beta chains were read from a single sample in a study of blood T cell repertoires in COVID-19. The data were produced by immunoSEQ multiplex PCR, yet TCRdb's version contains in-frame clones alone and is incomplete. The sample lists about 220,000 clones, about four fifths occurring once. The sequencing input was PBMCs or T cells enriched from blood (not recorded which). The receptor source for this set is a woman aged 55-75 years who had recovered from COVID-19. The CDR3 runs from the conserved cysteine through the conserved F or W. The D gene is left open where the match is weak. Clone size is stated in some rows and not others, as once, few, many or a class when expanded.

TRBJ2-3 NA 17 TRBD2 TRBV7-8 CASSAGTSGSRVNTQYF TGTGCCAGCAGTGCCGGGACTAGCGGGAGCAGGGTGAATACGCAGTATTTT
TRBJ2-1 NA 14 NA TRBV6-5 CASTRDPPYNEQFF TGTGCCAGCACGCGGGACCCTCCCTACAATGAGCAGTTCTTC
TRBJ2-2 once 15 TRBD1 TRBV6-2/TRBV6-3 CASSYGNRGIGELFF TGTGCCAGCAGTTACGGAAACAGGGGAATCGGGGAGCTGTTTTTT
TRBJ1-1 NA 15 NA TRBV1 CTSSQETGANTEAFF TGCACCAGCAGCCAAGAGACAGGTGCGAACACTGAAGCTTTCTTT
TRBJ1-1 NA 15 NA TRBV6-5 CASSSPAGLNTEAFF TGTGCCAGCAGTTCCCCCGCAGGGCTAAACACTGAAGCTTTCTTT
TRBJ2-7 NA 13 TRBD2 TRBV12-3/TRBV12-4 CASTTTSGGVQYF TGTGCCAGCACGACTACTAGCGGGGGGGTGCAGTACTTC
TRBJ2-5 NA 16 NA TRBV19 CASSNLLGREQETQYF TGTGCCAGTAGTAACCTCCTGGGTCGGGAGCAAGAGACCCAGTACTTC
TRBJ1-4 NA 11 TRBD1 TRBV19 CATGQGEKLFF TGTGCCACCGGACAGGGCGAAAAACTGTTTTTT
TRBJ2-6 NA 15 NA TRBV2 CASSERSSGANVLTF TGTGCCAGCAGTGAACGGTCCTCTGGGGCCAACGTCCTGACTTTC
TRBJ1-2 NA 12 NA TRBV29-1 CSVVQGPYGYTF TGCAGCGTTGTCCAGGGCCCCTATGGCTACACCTTC
TRBJ1-2 few 11 NA TRBV20-1 CSASTEYGYTF TGCAGTGCTTCGACAGAATATGGCTACACCTTC
TRBJ1-2 NA 16 NA TRBV4-2 CASSQDYGAAHYGYTF TGTGCCAGCAGCCAAGACTATGGAGCAGCCCACTATGGCTACACCTTC
TRBJ2-5 NA 18 NA TRBV5-1 CASSLGRSGRTDQETQYF TGCGCCAGCAGCCTCGGCCGATCGGGACGGACAGACCAAGAGACCCAGTACTTC
TRBJ1-2 NA 15 TRBD1 TRBV5-1 CASSLDRGEGYGYTF TGCGCCAGCAGCTTGGACAGGGGGGAAGGGTATGGCTACACCTTC
TRBJ2-1 NA 14 NA TRBV7-2 CASSLRPTGNEQFF TGTGCCAGCAGCTTACGCCCAACGGGCAATGAGCAGTTCTTC
TRBJ2-1 NA 17 TRBD2 TRBV19 CASSELTGTSGRNEQFF TGTGCCAGTAGTGAGCTTACAGGGACTAGCGGGAGGAATGAGCAGTTCTTC
TRBJ1-2 NA 14 TRBD1 TRBV19 CASSMTGGSGGYTF TGTGCCAGTAGTATGACAGGGGGCTCGGGTGGCTACACCTTC
TRBJ1-5 once 15 NA TRBV5-8 CASSPPLGGNQPQHF TGTGCCAGCAGTCCTCCCCTGGGAGGCAATCAGCCCCAGCATTTT
TRBJ1-1 NA 17 TRBD1 TRBV19 CASTAGGTGGINTEAFF TGTGCCAGTACTGCTGGGGGGACAGGGGGGATCAACACTGAAGCTTTCTTT